Reported below is one TCR beta chain. This CDR3 has 15 amino acids. The V gene's germline CDR1 is SGHTA and CDR2 FQGTGA. With 2 bases clipped from V and 4 bases from J, the junction kept 5 bases outside the gene matches. The sample comes from a study of blood T cell repertoires in COVID-19. Study-wide context: Italy, Spain and the United States were the sources of the convalescent and acute COVID-19 samples. In each case, the material was cDNA or gDNA derived from T cells, B-cell-depleted T cells, or PBMCs.

Method: immunoSEQ multiplex PCR; TCRdb's copy keeps in-frame clones and lacks some. The sample gives some 190,000 clones, around 82% of which show up once; about 11% is in the top ten. The source of this sequence is a woman older than 75 with active or convalescent COVID-19. The chain carries TRBV7-3 and TRBJ1-2; 9 bases map to TRBD1. Sequencing used peripheral blood. The CDR3 protein is CASSLAEGQGYGYTF. CDR3 nucleotides: TGTGCCAGCAGCTTAGCTGAGGGACAGGGCTATGGCTACACCTTC.